This T cell receptor (beta chain) stems from a study of radiotherapy plus CTLA-4 blockade in lung cancer. Study background: Across the patients, objective responses occurred in 18%, and disease control in roughly 31%.

Chemo-refractory metastatic non-small-cell lung cancer patients received focal radiation with ipilimumab CTLA-4 blockade. Study findings and constraints: According to reports, early shifts in blood T cell clones, alongside interferon-beta, forecast response most accurately. Once radiotherapy plus ipilimumab had been given, TCR clones derived from tumor expanded in blood.

Method: immunoSEQ multiplex PCR; TCRdb's copy keeps in-frame clones and lacks some. The profile shows over 100,000 clones, more than 65% of them singletons. In regard to this clone: Antigen: not known.

This receptor was obtained from a human donor with non-small cell lung cancer that progressed on radiotherapy plus ipilimumab. Some clones in this sample may be carry-over from other donors' samples. This specimen consisted of peripheral blood, obtained from a patient treated with radiotherapy plus ipilimumab.

CDR3: CAISESWASGAYEQYF. In DNA, the CDR3 is TGTGCCATCAGTGAGTCCTGGGCTAGCGGGGCTTACGAGCAGTACTTC. This rearrangement joins TRBV10-3 to TRBJ2-7; 9 nucleotides align to TRBD2. V lost 0 bases to trimming and J lost 4 bases; unmatched junction nucleotides: 7. The CDR3 spans 16 residues. The germline CDR1 and CDR2 sequences are ENHRY and SYGVKD.